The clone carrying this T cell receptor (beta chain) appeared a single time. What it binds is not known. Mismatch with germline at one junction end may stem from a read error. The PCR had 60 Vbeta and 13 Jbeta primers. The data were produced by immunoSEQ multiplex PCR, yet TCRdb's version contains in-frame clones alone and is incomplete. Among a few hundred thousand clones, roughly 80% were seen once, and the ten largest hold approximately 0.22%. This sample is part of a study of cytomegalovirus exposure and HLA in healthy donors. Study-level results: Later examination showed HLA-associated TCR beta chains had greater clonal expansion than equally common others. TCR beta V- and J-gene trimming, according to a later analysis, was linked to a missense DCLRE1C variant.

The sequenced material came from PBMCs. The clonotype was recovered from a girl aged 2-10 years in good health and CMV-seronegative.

The CDR3, as DNA: TGTGCCACCAGCAGAGGGGGGACAGGGGACAAGGAGCAGTTCTTC. It encodes CATSRGGTGDKEQFF. The V gene is TRBV15, the J gene TRBJ2-1; 10 nucleotides agree with TRBD1. The germline CDR1 and CDR2 sequences are LNHNV and YYDKDF (reference sequence). This CDR3 is 15 amino acids long.